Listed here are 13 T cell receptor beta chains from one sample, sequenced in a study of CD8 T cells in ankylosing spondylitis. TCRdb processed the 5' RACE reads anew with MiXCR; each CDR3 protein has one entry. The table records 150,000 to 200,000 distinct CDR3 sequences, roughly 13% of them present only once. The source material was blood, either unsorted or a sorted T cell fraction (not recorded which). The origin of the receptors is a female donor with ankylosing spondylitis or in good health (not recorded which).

CDR3 sequence: CASSSGLAGTTTHEQFF. In nucleotides, the CDR3 is TGTGCCAGCAGCAGTGGACTAGCGGGAACGACAACGCATGAGCAGTTCTTC. This chain connects TRBV7-6 to TRBJ2-1, with 12 bases matching TRBD2. With V trimmed by 5 bases and J by 8 bases, 13 bases remained unmatched. The V gene's germline CDR1 is SGHVS and CDR2 FNYEAQ. The length of the CDR3 is 17 residues.

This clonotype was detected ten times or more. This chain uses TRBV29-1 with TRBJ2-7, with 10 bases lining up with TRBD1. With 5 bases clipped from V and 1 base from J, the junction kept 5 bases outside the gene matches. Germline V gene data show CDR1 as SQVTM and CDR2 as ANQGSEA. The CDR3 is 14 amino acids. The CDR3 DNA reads TGCAGCGTTTCCGACAGGGGGCTATCCTACGAGCAGTACTTC. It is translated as CSVSDRGLSYEQYF.

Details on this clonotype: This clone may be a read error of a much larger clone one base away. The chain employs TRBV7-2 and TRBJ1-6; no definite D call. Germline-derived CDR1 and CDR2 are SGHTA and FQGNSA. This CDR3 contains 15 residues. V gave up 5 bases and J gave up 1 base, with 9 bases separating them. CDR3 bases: TGTGCCAGCAGCCGACTGAGGTCCTATAATTCACCCCTCCACTTT. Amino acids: CASSRLRSYNSPLHF.

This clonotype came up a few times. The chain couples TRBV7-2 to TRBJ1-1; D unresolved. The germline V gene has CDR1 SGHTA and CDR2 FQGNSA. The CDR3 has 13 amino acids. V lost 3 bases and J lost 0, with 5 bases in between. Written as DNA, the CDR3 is TGTGCCAGCAGCTTGATGATGAACACTGAAGCTTTCTTT. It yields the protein CASSLMMNTEAFF.

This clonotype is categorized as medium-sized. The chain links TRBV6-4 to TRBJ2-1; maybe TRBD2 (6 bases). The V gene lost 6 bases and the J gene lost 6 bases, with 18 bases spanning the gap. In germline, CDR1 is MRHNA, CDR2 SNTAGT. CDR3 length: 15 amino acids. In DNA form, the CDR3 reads TGTGCCAGCAGCCACAACCCGGGGGAAAGCAATGAGCAGTTCTTC. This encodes CASSHNPGESNEQFF.

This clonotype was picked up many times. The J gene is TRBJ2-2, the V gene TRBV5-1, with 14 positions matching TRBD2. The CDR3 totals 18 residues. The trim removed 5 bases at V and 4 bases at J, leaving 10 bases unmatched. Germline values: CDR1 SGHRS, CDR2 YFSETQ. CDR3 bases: TGCGCCAGCAGGGGACTAGCGGGAGAGTGGTCGCGCACCGGGGAGCTGTTTTTT. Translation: CASRGLAGEWSRTGELFF.

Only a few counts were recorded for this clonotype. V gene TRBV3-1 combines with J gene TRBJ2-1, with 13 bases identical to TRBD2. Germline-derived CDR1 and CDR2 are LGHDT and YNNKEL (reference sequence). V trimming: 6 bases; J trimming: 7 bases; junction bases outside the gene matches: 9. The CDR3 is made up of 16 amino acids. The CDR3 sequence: CASSLAGLAGENEQFF. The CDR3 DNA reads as TGTGCCAGCAGTCTAGCCGGACTAGCGGGAGAGAATGAGCAGTTCTTC.

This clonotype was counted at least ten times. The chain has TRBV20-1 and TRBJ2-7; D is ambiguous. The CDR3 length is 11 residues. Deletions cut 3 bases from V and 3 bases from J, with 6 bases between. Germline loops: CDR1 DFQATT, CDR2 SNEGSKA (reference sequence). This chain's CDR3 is CSASGRYEQYF. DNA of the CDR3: TGCAGTGCTAGTGGGCGCTACGAGCAGTACTTC.

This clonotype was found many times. In DNA form, the CDR3 reads TGCGCCAGCAGTGCAAGCACGGGGCCTGGAAACGAGCAGTACTTC. This encodes CASSASTGPGNEQYF. The chain links TRBV10-2 to TRBJ2-7, with D perhaps matching TRBD1 or TRBD2 (5 bases each). The CDR3 loop spans 15 amino acids. Germline-derived CDR1 and CDR2 are WSHSY and SAAADI. V was pared by 4 bases and J by 5 bases, with 18 bases between.

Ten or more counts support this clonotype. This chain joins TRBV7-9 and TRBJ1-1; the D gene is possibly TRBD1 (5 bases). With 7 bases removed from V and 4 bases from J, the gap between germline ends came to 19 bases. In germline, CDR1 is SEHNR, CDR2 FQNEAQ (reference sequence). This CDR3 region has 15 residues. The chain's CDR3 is CASTLPGGVGTEAFF. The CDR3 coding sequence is TGTGCCAGCACCCTCCCGGGGGGAGTGGGCACTGAAGCTTTCTTT.

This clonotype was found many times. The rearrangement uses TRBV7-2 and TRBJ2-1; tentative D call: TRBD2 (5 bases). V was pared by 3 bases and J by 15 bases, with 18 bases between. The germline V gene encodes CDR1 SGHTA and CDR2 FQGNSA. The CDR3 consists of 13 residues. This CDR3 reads CASSFYSVEVAFF. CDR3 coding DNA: TGTGCCAGCAGCTTTTATAGCGTCGAGGTGGCGTTCTTC.

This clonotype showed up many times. The CDR3 region is CASSLNWASDTQYF. Here the CDR3 DNA reads TGTGCCAGCAGTTTAAACTGGGCCTCAGATACGCAGTATTTT. The chain combines TRBV27 with TRBJ2-3, with D hard to call. Between the trimmed V and J ends, which lost 2 bases and 4 bases, there was a span of 10 bases. CDR1 is MNHEY and CDR2 is SMNVEV in the germline V gene (reference sequence). This CDR3 comprises 14 residues.

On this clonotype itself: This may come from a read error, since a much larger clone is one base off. This CDR3 is CSIRSGLNTEAFF. CDR3 coding DNA: TGCAGCATACGGTCGGGCTTGAACACTGAAGCTTTCTTT. The V and J genes are TRBV29-1 and TRBJ1-1; D remains ambiguous. CDR3 size: 13 residues. V was clipped by 8 bases and J by 0 bases, with 13 bases between them. From germline, CDR1 is SQVTM and CDR2 ANQGSEA.